This T cell receptor beta chain was captured in a study of human T cells and chemical hapten exposure. General study findings and limits: The study found that DPC sensitization did not change TCRs above 1 in 1000 frequency.

This CDR3 is built from 14 residues. Germline V gene data show CDR1 as KGHDR and CDR2 as SFDVKD. Trimming took 4 bases from V and 4 from J, leaving 12 bases between them. The authors extracted total RNA from unfractionated whole blood. The study used a library that attached unique molecular identifiers to individual cDNA molecules. Under the authors' procedure: Sample-level TCR yields exhibited a median of about 96,000, with a range of about 20,000 to 700,000. TCRdb passed the 5' RACE reads through MiXCR, listing each CDR3 protein once. For this entry, the V and J calls and clone size follow TCRdb and not the study's own pipeline. Here the sample spans 130,000 or so distinct CDR3 sequences, around 4% being singletons. This clonotype was picked up many times. Its antigen is as yet unknown.

The receptor was isolated from a female donor in good health. This chain connects TRBV24-1 to TRBJ1-2; possible D gene TRBD1, 6 bases. The CDR3 DNA reads TGTGCCACCAGTGAAGATGGACAGTTCTATGGCTACACCTTC. Protein: CATSEDGQFYGYTF.